The 20 T cell receptor beta chains below come from one sample, sequenced in a study of shared clonotypes between healthy human individuals. The repertoire was sequenced with immunoSEQ multiplex PCR; TCRdb's copy has only in-frame clones and lacks some. In the table there are about 990,000 clones, around 82% of which are singletons. Sequenced: memory CD4+ T cells from PBMCs. Subset denoted: CD45RA-negative fraction. Every receptor here comes from a man younger than 35 in good health. Some clones in this sample may be carry-over from other donors' samples.

In nucleotides, the CDR3 is TGTGCCAGCAGTTACTTACCCTACAATGAGCAGTTCTTC. Translating it yields CASSYLPYNEQFF. The chain combines TRBV6-5 with TRBJ2-1; no reliable D call. CDR1 MNHEY and CDR2 SVGAGI come from the germline V gene. Between the trimmed V and J ends, which lost 1 base and 2 bases, there was a span of 3 bases. CDR3 size: 13 residues.

The CDR3 loop reads CASGTRDGLNYGYTF. CDR3 bases: TGTGCCAGCGGAACCCGGGACGGATTAAACTATGGCTACACCTTC. The V and J genes are TRBV28 and TRBJ1-2, with D possibly TRBD1 on 5 matching bases. Trimming removed 8 bases at V and 2 bases at J, with 18 bases between. Germline CDR1 reads MDHEN; CDR2 reads SYDVKM. The CDR3 has 15 residues.

J is TRBJ2-1 and V is TRBV5-1; D is possibly TRBD2 (5 bases). CDR3 length equals 15 residues. Trimming shortened V by 0 bases and J by 4 bases, and 11 bases separated the two germline ends. The germline V gene has CDR1 SGHRS and CDR2 YFSETQ. CDR3 in amino acids: CASSLAGVAYNEQFF. Here the CDR3 DNA reads TGCGCCAGCAGCTTGGCCGGGGTCGCGTACAATGAGCAGTTCTTC.

For this clone: This likely reflects a read error, since a far larger clone is one base away. The sample carries other DNA sequences with the same CDR3. J is TRBJ2-1 and V is TRBV5-1, with 7 positions matching TRBD2. The CDR3 totals 13 residues. The germline gives CDR1 SGHRS, CDR2 YFSETQ. This CDR3 reads CASSTSAYNEQFF. For the CDR3, the DNA is TGCGCCAGCAGCACTAGCGCCTACAACGAGCAGTTCTTC.

The chain recombines TRBV5-3 with TRBJ2-2; 8 bases fit TRBD1. TRBV5-3 is flagged as an ORF with uncertain function. V shed 4 bases, J shed 4 bases, and the junction held 9 bases outside the gene matches. The CDR3 consists of 16 residues. The DNA for the CDR3 is TGTGCCAGAAGCCCTAAAGACAGGGGAGGCACCGGGGAGCTGTTTTTT. It encodes CARSPKDRGGTGELFF.

This chain connects TRBV5-1 to TRBJ2-7; unclear D gene. The CDR3 covers 16 residues. Germline V lookup: CDR1 SGHRS, CDR2 YFSETQ. The V end lost 0 bases, the J end lost 2 bases, and 15 bases lay between the germline ends. CDR3 sequence reads: CASSLAVGGRAYEQYF. The CDR3 nucleotides are TGCGCCAGCAGCTTGGCCGTCGGCGGCCGAGCCTACGAGCAGTACTTC.

This clone was detected only once. The rearrangement links TRBV19 to TRBJ1-2; 7 bases fit TRBD1. V gave up 5 bases and J gave up 1 base; unmatched junction bases: 4. This CDR3 is 14 amino acids long. From germline, CDR1 is LNHDA and CDR2 SQIVND (reference sequence). The CDR3 loop reads CASSDRDSNYGYTF. The CDR3 DNA is TGTGCCAGTAGTGACCGGGACAGTAACTATGGCTACACCTTC.

This clone has just a few counts. J is TRBJ2-2 and V is TRBV5-1, with D perhaps TRBD2 (6 bases). This CDR3 comprises 15 residues. Germline V gene lookup returns CDR1 SGHRS and CDR2 YFSETQ. Trimming took off 4 bases at V and 5 bases at J, with 15 bases between the two ends. CDR3 DNA sequence: TGCGCCAGCAGCGGTTCTTTCGGGGGAACCGGGGAGCTGTTTTTT. It translates to CASSGSFGGTGELFF.

The chain employs TRBV10-1 and TRBJ2-3; 8 nucleotides line up with TRBD2. CDR1 and CDR2 (germline): WNHNN, SYGVQD (reference sequence). Losses at the gene ends were 0 bases for V and 0 bases for J; bases not matched to a gene: 2. CDR3 length: 16 residues. CDR3 region: CASSESLAGSTDTQYF. The CDR3 nucleotides are TGCGCCAGCAGTGAGTCGTTAGCGGGAAGCACAGATACGCAGTATTTT.

The chain has TRBV14 and TRBJ2-7; TRBD1 matches at 12 bases. Germline trimming cut 4 bases from V and 1 base from J; bases unmatched to any gene: 8. From germline, CDR1 is SGHDN and CDR2 FVKESK. The CDR3 totals 17 residues. The DNA of the CDR3 is TGTGCCAGCAGCCCGACTCCGGGACAGGGGGCTTCCTACGAGCAGTACTTC. It is translated as CASSPTPGQGASYEQYF.

V gene TRBV7-6 combines with J gene TRBJ2-3; D gene uncertain. The CDR3 totals 13 residues. Trimming took off 0 bases at V and 11 bases at J, with 12 bases between the two ends. Per germline, CDR1 SGHVS and CDR2 FNYEAQ. This CDR3 reads CASSLAEGSEQYF. In DNA form, the CDR3 reads TGTGCCAGCAGCTTAGCGGAAGGGTCCGAGCAGTATTTT. Filled out from reference TRBV7-6 and TRBJ2-3, the complete variable domain reads GAGVSQSPRYKVTKRGQDVALRCDPISGHVSLYWYRQALGQGPEFLTYFNYEAQQDKSGLPNDRFSAERPEGSISTLTIQRTEQRDSAMYRCASSLAEGSEQYFGPGTRLTVL.

The chain uses TRBV9 and TRBJ1-6; 11 bases fit TRBD1. With 2 bases clipped from V and 8 bases from J, the junction kept 0 bases outside the gene matches. Germline CDR1 is SGDLS and CDR2 is YYNGEE. The CDR3 runs 14 residues. The CDR3 DNA reads TGTGCCAGCAGCGTGGGACAGGGGGATTCACCCCTCCACTTT. Translated, it gives CASSVGQGDSPLHF.

This clone has a handful of counts. The rearrangement uses TRBV18 and TRBJ1-3; 7 bases line up with TRBD1. Germline V gene lookup returns CDR1 KGHSH and CDR2 LQKENI. There are 15 residues in the CDR3. V was pared by 4 bases and J by 1 base, with 4 bases of the junction left unmatched. In nucleotides, the CDR3 is TGTGCCAGCTCACGAACGACAGGGTCTGGAAACACCATATATTTT. Protein product: CASSRTTGSGNTIYF.

This clone has at least ten counts. This chain links TRBV2 with TRBJ1-5, with D tentatively TRBD1 (5 bases). CDR3 size: 11 residues. V gave up 5 bases and J gave up 8 bases, with 7 bases separating them. Germline assignment: CDR1 SNHLY and CDR2 FYNNEI. For the CDR3, the DNA is TGTGCCAGCAGTTTAGGGGAGCCCCAGCATTTT. This sequence encodes CASSLGEPQHF.

The rearrangement links TRBV10-1 to TRBJ2-2; D unresolved. Germline values: CDR1 WNHNN, CDR2 SYGVQD (reference sequence). With 6 bases removed from V and 6 bases from J, the gap between germline ends came to 17 bases. The CDR3 totals 15 residues. The CDR3 DNA follows: TGCGCCAGCAGCGTGGGTTCAGGCGCGGCCGGGGAGCTGTTTTTT. Translated: CASSVGSGAAGELFF.

On this clone itself: The likely explanation is a read error, given a far larger clone one base away. This specimen includes other DNA sequences encoding the same CDR3. The rearrangement links TRBV29-1 to TRBJ1-1; no definite D call. From germline, CDR1 is SQVTM and CDR2 ANQGSEA. The CDR3 has 10 amino acids. The CDR3 sequence is CSAQTTEAFF. The CDR3 nucleotides read TGCAGCGCTCAGACCACTGAGGCTTTCTTT. Combining the CDR3 with reference TRBV29-1 and TRBJ1-1 gives the whole variable domain SAVISQKPSRDICQRGTSLTIQCQVDSQVTMMFWYRQQPGQSLTLIATANQGSEATYESGFVIDKFPISRPNLTFSTLTVSNMSPEDSSIYLCSAQTTEAFFGQGTRLTVV.

The V gene is TRBV19, the J gene TRBJ2-5; the D is unclear. Germline values: CDR1 LNHDA, CDR2 SQIVND (reference sequence). The CDR3 is made up of 14 amino acids. The V end lost 2 bases, the J end lost 0 bases, and 7 bases lay between the germline ends. CDR3 sequence reads: CASSINTDQETQYF. The CDR3 DNA reads as TGTGCCAGTAGTATAAATACGGACCAAGAGACCCAGTACTTC.

In its sample, this clone was seen many times. The chain links TRBV7-9 to TRBJ2-1, with D possibly being TRBD2 (5 bases). Germline V gene data show CDR1 as SEHNR and CDR2 as FQNEAQ (reference sequence). V gave up 5 bases and J gave up 4 bases, with 9 bases separating them. This CDR3 is 13 amino acids long. CDR3 sequence reads: CASSPQRYNEQFF. The CDR3, as DNA: TGTGCCAGCAGCCCCCAGCGGTACAATGAGCAGTTCTTC.

The V gene is TRBV30, the J gene TRBJ2-3; the D gene is possibly TRBD2 (5 bases). V was pared by 3 bases and J by 6 bases, with 13 bases between. Germline loops: CDR1 GTSNPN, CDR2 SVGIG (reference sequence). The CDR3 is 13 residues long. CDR3 coding DNA: TGTGCCTGGAGGTCGGGCCGAGGGGATACGCAGTATTTT. Translated: CAWRSGRGDTQYF.

This clone showed up just once. This rearrangement joins TRBV7-9 to TRBJ2-3; D unresolved. The length of the CDR3 is 12 residues. CDR1 is SEHNR and CDR2 is FQNEAQ in the germline V gene (reference sequence). V gave up 5 bases and J gave up 8 bases, with 11 bases separating them. This CDR3 reads CASSTTLRTQYF. CDR3 DNA: TGTGCCAGCAGCACGACCCTACGTACGCAGTATTTT.